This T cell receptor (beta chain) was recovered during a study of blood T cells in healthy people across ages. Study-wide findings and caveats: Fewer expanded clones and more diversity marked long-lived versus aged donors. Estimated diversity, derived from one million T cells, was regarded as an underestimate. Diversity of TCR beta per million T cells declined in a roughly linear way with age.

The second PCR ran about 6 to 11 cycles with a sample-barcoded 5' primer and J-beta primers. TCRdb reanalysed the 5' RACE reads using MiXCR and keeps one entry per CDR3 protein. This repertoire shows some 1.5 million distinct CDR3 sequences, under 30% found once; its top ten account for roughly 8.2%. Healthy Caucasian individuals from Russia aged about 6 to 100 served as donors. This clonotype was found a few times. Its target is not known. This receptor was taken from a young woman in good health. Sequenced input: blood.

The CDR3 DNA is TGCAGTGCTAGAGCCCCCGACATCTCAACCTACGAGCAGTACTTC. Protein product: CSARAPDISTYEQYF. The chain links TRBV20-1 to TRBJ2-7; D is ambiguous. The CDR3 covers 15 residues. Deletions cut 1 base from V and 2 bases from J, with 15 bases between. CDR1 is DFQATT and CDR2 is SNEGSKA in the germline V gene (reference sequence).